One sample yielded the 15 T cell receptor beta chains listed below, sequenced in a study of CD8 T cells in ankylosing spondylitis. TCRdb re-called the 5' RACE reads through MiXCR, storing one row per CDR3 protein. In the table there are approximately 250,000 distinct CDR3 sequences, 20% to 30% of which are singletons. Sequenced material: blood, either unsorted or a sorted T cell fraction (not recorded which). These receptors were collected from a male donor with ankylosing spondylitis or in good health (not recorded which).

CDR3 sequence reads: CASSFGAIREKLFF. In nucleotides, the CDR3 is TGTGCCAGCAGTTTTGGGGCCATCCGAGAAAAACTGTTTTTT. This rearrangement joins TRBV12-3 or TRBV12-4 to TRBJ1-4; the D gene is possibly TRBD1 (5 bases). With 3 bases removed from V and 8 bases from J, the gap between germline ends came to 13 bases. This CDR3 spans 14 amino acids.

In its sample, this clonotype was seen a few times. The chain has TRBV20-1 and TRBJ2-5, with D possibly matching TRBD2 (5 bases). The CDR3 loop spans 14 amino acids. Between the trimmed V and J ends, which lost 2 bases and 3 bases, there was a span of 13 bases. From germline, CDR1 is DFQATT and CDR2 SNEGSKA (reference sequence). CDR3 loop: CSARRLASKETQYF. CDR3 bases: TGCAGTGCTAGACGGCTAGCAAGTAAAGAGACCCAGTACTTC.

The chain's CDR3 is CATSDLVGSYEQYF. The CDR3 DNA sequence: TGTGCCACCAGTGATTTGGTCGGCTCCTACGAGCAGTACTTC. J is TRBJ2-7 and V is TRBV24-1, with unresolved D. The germline gives CDR1 KGHDR, CDR2 SFDVKD. This CDR3 has 14 residues. V was pared by 0 bases and J by 0 bases, with 5 bases between.

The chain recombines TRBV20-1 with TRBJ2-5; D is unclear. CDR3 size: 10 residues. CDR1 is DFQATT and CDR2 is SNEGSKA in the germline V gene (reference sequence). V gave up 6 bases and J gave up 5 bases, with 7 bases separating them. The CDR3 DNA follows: TGCAGTGCCAGCTCGGAGACCCAGTACTTC. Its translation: CSASSETQYF.

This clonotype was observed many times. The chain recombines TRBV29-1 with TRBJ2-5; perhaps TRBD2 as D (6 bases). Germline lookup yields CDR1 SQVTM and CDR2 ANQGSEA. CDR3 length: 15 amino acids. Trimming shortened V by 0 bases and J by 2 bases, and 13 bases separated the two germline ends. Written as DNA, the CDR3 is TGCAGCGTTGAAGATGGTCGCGGGAAGCAAGAGACCCAGTACTTC. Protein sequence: CSVEDGRGKQETQYF. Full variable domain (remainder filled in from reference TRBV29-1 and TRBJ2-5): SAVISQKPSRDICQRGTSLTIQCQVDSQVTMMFWYRQQPGQSLTLIATANQGSEATYESGFVIDKFPISRPNLTFSTLTVSNMSPEDSSIYLCSVEDGRGKQETQYFGPGTRLLVL.

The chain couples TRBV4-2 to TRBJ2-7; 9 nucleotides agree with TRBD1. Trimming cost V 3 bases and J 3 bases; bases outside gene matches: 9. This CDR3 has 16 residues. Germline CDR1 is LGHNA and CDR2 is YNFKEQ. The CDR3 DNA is TGTGCCAGCAGCCAGGCCCTCGGGACAGGGATCTACGAGCAGTACTTC. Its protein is CASSQALGTGIYEQYF.

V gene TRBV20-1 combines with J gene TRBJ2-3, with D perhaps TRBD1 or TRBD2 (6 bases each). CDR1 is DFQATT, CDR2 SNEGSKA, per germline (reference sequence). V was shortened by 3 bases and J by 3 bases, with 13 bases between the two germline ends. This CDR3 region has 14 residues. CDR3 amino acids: CSARVPGATDTQYF. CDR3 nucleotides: TGCAGTGCTAGGGTCCCGGGGGCAACAGATACGCAGTATTTT.

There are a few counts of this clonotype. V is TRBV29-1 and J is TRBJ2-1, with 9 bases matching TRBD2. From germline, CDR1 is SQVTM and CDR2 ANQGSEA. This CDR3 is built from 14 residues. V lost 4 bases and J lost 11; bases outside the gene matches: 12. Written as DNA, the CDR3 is TGCAGCGTTGCCGACATCGTGGCTAGCGGGAAGCAGTTCTTC. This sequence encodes CSVADIVASGKQFF.

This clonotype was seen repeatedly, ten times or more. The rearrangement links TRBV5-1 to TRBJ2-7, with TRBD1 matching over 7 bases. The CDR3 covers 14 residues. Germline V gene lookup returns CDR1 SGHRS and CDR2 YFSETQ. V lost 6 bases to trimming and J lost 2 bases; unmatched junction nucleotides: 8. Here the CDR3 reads CASTAGRGPYEQYF. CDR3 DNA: TGCGCCAGCACCGCAGGTAGGGGGCCCTACGAGCAGTACTTC. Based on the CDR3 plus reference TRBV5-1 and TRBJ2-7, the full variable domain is KAGVTQTPRYLIKTRGQQVTLSCSPISGHRSVSWYQQTPGQGLQFLFEYFSETQRNKGNFPGRFSGRQFSNSRSEMNVSTLELGDSALYLCASTAGRGPYEQYFGPGTRLTVT.

This CDR3 reads CATSVSGGRADTQYF. The CDR3 DNA follows: TGTGCCACCAGTGTAAGCGGGGGACGGGCAGATACGCAGTATTTT. The chain employs TRBV24-1 and TRBJ2-3, with TRBD2 matching 8 bases. The germline gives CDR1 KGHDR, CDR2 SFDVKD. CDR3 length: 15 residues. Trimming took 5 bases from V and 4 from J; bases not matched to a gene: 7.

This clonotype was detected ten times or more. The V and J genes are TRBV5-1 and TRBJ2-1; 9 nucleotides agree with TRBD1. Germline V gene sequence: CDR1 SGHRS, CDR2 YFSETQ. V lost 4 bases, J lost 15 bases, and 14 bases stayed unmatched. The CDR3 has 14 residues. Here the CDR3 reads CASSPKLGGTGPFF. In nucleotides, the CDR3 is TGCGCCAGCAGCCCCAAACTGGGGGGGACAGGGCCGTTCTTC.

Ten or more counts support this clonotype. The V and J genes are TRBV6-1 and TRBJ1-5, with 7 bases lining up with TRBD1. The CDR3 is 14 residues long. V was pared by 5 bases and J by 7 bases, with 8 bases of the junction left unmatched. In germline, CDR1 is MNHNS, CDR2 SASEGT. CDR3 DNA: TGTGCCAGCAGTAAAGAACAGGGGTGGCAGCCCCAGCATTTT. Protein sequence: CASSKEQGWQPQHF.

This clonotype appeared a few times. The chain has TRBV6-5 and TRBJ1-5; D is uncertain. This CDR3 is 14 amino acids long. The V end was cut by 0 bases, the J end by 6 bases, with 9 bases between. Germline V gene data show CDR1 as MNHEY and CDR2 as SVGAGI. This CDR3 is CASSYSSGFQPQHF. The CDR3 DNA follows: TGTGCCAGCAGTTACTCGAGTGGGTTTCAGCCCCAGCATTTT.

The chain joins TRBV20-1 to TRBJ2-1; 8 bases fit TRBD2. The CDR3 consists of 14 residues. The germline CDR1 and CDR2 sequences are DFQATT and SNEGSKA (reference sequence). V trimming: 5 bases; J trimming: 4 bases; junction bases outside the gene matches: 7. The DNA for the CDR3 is TGCAGTGCTCACCCGGGGGGGCCTTACAATGAGCAGTTCTTC. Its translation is CSAHPGGPYNEQFF.

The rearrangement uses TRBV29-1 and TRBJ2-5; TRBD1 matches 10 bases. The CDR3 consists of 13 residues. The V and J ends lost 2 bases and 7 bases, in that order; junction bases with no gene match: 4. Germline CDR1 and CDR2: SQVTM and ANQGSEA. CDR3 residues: CSVESRDRGTQYF. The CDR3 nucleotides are TGCAGCGTTGAAAGCCGGGACAGGGGGACCCAGTACTTC.